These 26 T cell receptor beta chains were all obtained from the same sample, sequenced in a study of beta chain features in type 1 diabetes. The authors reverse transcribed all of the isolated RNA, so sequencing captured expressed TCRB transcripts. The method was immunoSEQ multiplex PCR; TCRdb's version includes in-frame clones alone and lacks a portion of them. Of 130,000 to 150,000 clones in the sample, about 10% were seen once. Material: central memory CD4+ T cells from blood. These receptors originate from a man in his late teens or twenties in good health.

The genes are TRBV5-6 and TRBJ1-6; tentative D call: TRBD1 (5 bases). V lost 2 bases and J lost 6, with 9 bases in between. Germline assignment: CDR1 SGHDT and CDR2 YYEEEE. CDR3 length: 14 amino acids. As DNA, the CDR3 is TGTGCCAGCAGCTTAGTAGGGGCTAATTCACCCCTCCACTTT. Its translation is CASSLVGANSPLHF.

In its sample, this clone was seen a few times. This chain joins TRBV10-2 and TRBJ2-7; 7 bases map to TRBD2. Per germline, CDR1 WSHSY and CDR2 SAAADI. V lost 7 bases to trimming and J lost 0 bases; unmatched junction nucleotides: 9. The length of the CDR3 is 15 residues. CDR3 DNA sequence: TGCGCCAGCAATGGGGCCGGGGGGAGCTCCTACGAGCAGTACTTC. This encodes CASNGAGGSSYEQYF.

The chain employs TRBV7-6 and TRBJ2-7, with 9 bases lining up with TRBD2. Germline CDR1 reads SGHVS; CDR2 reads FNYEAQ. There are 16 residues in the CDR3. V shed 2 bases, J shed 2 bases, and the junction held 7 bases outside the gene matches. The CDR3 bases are TGTGCCAGCAGCTTACCTTCCGGGACTAGCCCCTACGAGCAGTACTTC. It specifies CASSLPSGTSPYEQYF.

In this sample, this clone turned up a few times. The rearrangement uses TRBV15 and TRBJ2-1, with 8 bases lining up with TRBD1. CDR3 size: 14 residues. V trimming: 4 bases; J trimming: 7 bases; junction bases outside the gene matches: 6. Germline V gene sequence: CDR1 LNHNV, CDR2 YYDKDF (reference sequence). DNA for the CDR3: TGTGCCACCAGCAACAGACAGGGGAGGAATGAGCAGTTCTTC. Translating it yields CATSNRQGRNEQFF.

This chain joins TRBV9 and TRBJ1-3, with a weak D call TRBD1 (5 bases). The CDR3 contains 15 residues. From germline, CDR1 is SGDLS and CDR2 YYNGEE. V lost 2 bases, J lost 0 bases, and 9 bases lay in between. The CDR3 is CASSVGGVSGNTIYF. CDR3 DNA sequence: TGTGCCAGCAGCGTGGGGGGGGTCTCTGGAAACACCATATATTTT.

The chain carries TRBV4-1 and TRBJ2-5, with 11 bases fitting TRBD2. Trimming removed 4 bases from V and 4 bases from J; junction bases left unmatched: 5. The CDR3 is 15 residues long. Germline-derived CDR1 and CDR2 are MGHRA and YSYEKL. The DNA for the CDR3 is TGCGCCAGCAGCCTATTAACTAGCGGGGGAGAGACCCAGTACTTC. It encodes CASSLLTSGGETQYF.

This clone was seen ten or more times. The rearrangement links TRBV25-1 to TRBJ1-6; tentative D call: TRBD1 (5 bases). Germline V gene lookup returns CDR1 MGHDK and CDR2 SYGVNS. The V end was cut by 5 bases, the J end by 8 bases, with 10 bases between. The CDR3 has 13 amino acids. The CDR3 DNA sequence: TGTGCCAGCAGTCCATCGGGGGATTCACCCCTCCACTTT. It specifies CASSPSGDSPLHF.

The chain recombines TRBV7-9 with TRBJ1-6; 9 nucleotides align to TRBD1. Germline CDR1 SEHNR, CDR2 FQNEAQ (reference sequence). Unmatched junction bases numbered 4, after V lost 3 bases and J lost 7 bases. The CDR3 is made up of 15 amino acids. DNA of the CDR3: TGTGCCAGCAGCTTCCGGACAGGGGTAAATTCACCCCTCCACTTT. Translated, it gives CASSFRTGVNSPLHF.

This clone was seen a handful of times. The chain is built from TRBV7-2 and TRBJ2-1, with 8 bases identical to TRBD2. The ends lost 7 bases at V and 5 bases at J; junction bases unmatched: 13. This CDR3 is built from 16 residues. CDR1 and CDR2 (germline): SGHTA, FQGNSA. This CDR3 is CASTLYAGREDNEQFF. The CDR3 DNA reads TGTGCCAGCACCCTGTACGCAGGGCGGGAGGACAATGAGCAGTTCTTC.

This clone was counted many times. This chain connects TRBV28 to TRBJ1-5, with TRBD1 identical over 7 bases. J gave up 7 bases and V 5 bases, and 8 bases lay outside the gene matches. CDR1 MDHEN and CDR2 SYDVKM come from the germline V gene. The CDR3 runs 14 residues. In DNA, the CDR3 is TGTGCCAGCAGTATTCACAGGGGTACGCAGCCCCAGCATTTT. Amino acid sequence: CASSIHRGTQPQHF.

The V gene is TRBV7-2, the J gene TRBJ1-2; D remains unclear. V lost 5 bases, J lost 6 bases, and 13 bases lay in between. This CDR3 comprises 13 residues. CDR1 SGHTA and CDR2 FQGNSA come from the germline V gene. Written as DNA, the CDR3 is TGTGCCAGCAGCCAAATAACTGAGAATGGCTACACCTTC. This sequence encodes CASSQITENGYTF.

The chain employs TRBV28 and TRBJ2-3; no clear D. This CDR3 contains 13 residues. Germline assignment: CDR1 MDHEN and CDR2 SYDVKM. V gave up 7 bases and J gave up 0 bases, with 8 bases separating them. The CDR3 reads CASNPPSTDTQYF. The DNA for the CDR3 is TGTGCCAGCAATCCCCCTAGCACAGATACGCAGTATTTT.

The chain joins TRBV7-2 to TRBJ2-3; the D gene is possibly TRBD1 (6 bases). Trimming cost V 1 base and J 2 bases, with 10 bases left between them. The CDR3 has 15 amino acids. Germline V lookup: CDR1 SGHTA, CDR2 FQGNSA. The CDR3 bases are TGTGCCAGCAGCTTAGGAACAGGGATCACAGATACGCAGTATTTT. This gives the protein CASSLGTGITDTQYF.

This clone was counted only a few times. The CDR3 nucleotides read TGTGCCAGCAGTGGAAACAGGGGCGCTTACACAGATACGCAGTATTTT. Amino acids: CASSGNRGAYTDTQYF. The chain joins TRBV2 to TRBJ2-3, with 7 bases fitting TRBD1. The ends lost 4 bases at V and 2 bases at J; junction bases unmatched: 9. This CDR3 contains 16 residues. Germline CDR1 and CDR2: SNHLY and FYNNEI.

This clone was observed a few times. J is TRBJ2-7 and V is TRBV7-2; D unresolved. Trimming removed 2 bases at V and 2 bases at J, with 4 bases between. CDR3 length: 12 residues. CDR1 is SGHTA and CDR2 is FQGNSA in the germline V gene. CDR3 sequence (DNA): TGTGCCAGCAGCTTACTCGCCTACGAGCAGTACTTC. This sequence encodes CASSLLAYEQYF. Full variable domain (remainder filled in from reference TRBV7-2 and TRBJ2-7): GAGVSQSPSNKVTEKGKDVELRCDPISGHTALYWYRQSLGQGLEFLIYFQGNSAPDKSGLPSDRFSAERTGGSVSTLTIQRTQQEDSAVYLCASSLLAYEQYFGPGTRLTVT.

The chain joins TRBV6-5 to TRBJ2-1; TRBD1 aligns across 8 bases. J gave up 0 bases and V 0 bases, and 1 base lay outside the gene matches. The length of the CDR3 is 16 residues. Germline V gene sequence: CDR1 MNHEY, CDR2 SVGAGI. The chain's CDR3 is CASSYSGQGSYNEQFF. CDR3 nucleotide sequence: TGTGCCAGCAGTTACTCTGGACAGGGCTCCTACAATGAGCAGTTCTTC.

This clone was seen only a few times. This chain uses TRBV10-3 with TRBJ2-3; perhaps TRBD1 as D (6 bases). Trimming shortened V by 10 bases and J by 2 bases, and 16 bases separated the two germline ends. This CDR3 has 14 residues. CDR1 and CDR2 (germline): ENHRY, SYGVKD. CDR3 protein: CATQGGGSTDTQYF. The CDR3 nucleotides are TGTGCCACCCAAGGGGGTGGTTCCACAGATACGCAGTATTTT.

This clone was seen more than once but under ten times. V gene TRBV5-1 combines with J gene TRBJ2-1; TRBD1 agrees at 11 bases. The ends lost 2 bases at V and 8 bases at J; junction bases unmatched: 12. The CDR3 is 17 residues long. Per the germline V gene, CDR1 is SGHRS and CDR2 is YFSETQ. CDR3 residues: CASSFDPPGQGVYEQFF. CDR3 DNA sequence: TGCGCCAGCAGCTTCGACCCACCGGGACAGGGGGTATATGAGCAGTTCTTC. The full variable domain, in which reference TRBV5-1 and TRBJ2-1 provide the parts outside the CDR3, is KAGVTQTPRYLIKTRGQQVTLSCSPISGHRSVSWYQQTPGQGLQFLFEYFSETQRNKGNFPGRFSGRQFSNSRSEMNVSTLELGDSALYLCASSFDPPGQGVYEQFFGPGTRLTVL.

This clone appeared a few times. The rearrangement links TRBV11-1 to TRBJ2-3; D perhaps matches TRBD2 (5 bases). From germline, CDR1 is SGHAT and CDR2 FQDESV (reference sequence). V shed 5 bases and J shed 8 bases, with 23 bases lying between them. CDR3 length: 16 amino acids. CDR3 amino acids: CASSLRGAAQRATQYF. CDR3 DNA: TGTGCCAGCAGCCTTCGAGGAGCGGCACAGAGGGCTACGCAGTATTTT.

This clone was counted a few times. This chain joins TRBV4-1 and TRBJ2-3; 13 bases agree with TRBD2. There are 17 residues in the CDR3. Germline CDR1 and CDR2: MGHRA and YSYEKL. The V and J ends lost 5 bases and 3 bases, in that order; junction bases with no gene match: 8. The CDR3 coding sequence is TGCGCCAGCAGCACATCAACTAGCGGGGGGGCAACAGATACGCAGTATTTT. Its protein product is CASSTSTSGGATDTQYF.

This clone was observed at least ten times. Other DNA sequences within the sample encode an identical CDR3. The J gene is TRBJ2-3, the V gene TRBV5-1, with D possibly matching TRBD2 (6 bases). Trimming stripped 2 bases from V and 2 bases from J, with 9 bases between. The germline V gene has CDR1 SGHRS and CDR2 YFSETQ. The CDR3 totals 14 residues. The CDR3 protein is CASSFGGDTDTQYF. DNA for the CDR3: TGCGCCAGCAGCTTCGGCGGGGACACAGATACGCAGTATTTT.

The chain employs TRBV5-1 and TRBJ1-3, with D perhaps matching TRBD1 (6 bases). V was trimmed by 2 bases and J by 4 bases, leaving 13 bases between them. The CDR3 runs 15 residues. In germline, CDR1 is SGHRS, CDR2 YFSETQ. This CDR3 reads CASSLQGIGGNTIYF. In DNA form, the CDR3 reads TGCGCCAGCAGCTTACAGGGAATTGGAGGAAACACCATATATTTT.

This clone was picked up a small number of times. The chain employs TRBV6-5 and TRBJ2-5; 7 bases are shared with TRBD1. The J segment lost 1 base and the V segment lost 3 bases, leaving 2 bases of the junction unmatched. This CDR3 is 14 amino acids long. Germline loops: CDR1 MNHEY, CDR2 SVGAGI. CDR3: CASSYGTAQETQYF. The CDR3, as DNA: TGTGCCAGCAGTTATGGGACAGCCCAAGAGACCCAGTACTTC.

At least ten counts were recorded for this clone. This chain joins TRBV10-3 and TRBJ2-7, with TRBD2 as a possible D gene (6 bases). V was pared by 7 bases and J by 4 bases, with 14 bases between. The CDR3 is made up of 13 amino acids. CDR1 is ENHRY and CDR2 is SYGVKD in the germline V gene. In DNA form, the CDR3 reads TGTGCCATCAAGACGCAGGAGGGGTACGAGCAGTACTTC. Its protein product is CAIKTQEGYEQYF.

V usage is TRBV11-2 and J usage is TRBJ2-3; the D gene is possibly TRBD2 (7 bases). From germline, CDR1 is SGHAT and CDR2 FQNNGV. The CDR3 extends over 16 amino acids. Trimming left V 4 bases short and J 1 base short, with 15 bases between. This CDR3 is CASSSRGGGRTDTQYF. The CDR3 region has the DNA TGTGCCAGCAGCTCTCGAGGGGGGGGGCGCACAGATACGCAGTATTTT.

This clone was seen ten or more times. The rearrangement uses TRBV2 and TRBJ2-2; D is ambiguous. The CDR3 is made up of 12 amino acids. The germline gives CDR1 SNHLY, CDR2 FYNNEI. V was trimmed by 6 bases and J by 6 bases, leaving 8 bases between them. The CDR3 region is CASSPLSGELFF. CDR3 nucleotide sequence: TGTGCCAGCAGCCCCCTTTCCGGGGAGCTGTTTTTT.